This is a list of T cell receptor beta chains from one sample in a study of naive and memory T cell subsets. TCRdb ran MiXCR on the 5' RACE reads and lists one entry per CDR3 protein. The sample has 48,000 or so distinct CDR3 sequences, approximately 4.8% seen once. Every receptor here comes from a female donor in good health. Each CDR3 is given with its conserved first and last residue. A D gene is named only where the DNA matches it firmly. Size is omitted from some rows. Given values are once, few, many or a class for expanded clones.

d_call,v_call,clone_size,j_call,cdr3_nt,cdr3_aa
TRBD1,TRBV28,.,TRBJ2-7,TGTGCCAGCAGTGGGGGACAGCGCTCCTACGAGCAGTACTTC,CASSGGQRSYEQYF
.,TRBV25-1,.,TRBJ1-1,TGTGCCAGCAGTGCGGGGACTCACACTGAAGCTTTCTTT,CASSAGTHTEAFF
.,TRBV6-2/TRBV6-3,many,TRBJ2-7,TGTGCCAGCAGTTACGCTTCCTACGAGCAGTACTTC,CASSYASYEQYF
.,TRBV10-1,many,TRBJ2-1,TGCGCCAGCAGTGGAATTTACGGGAGTGAGCAGTTCTTC,CASSGIYGSEQFF
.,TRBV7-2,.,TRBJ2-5,TGTGCCAGCAGCTTAGGGGGGTACCCCCAAGAGACCCAGTACTTC,CASSLGGYPQETQYF
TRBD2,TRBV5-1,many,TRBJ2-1,TGCGCCAGCAGCCCAACTAGCGGGACCTACAATGAGCAGTTCTTC,CASSPTSGTYNEQFF
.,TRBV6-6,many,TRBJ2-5,TGTGCCAGCAGGACCGGGACGAGAGAGACCCAGTACTTC,CASRTGTRETQYF
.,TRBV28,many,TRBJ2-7,TGTGCCAGCAGTGCACCCTACGAGCAGTACTTC,CASSAPYEQYF
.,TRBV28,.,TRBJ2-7,TGTGCCAGCCGCAGTTTAGGGGCCGGCTCCTACGAGCAGTACTTC,CASRSLGAGSYEQYF
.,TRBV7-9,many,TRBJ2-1,TGTGCCAGCAGCTTAGCCCCCCTGTACTACAATGAGCAGTTCTTC,CASSLAPLYYNEQFF
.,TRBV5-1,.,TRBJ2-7,TGCGCCAGCAGCCTCGTTCCCGGGGGGCCAGCCTACGAGCAGTACTTC,CASSLVPGGPAYEQYF
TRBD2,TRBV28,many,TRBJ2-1,TGTGCCAGCAGTTCACCCGGGACTAGCGGGAGTTATGAGCAGTTCTTC,CASSSPGTSGSYEQFF
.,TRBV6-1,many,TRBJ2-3,TGTGCCAGCAGTGCTCAAGCAAGCCCAGATACGCAGTATTTT,CASSAQASPDTQYF
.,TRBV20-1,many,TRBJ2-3,TGCAGTGCTAGAGTCCGGCCCGGGAGTTACTCAGATACGCAGTATTTT,CSARVRPGSYSDTQYF